Following are 22 T cell receptor beta chains from one sample sequenced in a study of vaccination effects on CD4 cells after COVID-19. The culture ran for 10 to 11 days, and then CD4+ T cells were isolated. Everyone in the study got two shots of either the BNT162b2 or mRNA-1273 vaccine. TCRdb's table, derived via immunoSEQ multiplex PCR, lists solely in-frame clones and lacks some. The sample has under 55,000 clones, 65% to 80% seen once. No antigen has been assigned to these receptors. This specimen was CD4+ T cells from PBMCs cultured without peptide, taken after COVID-19 vaccination. The receptors were sampled from a human donor who received a COVID-19 vaccine.

The chain carries TRBV7-8 and TRBJ1-2; no firm D call. The CDR3 spans 13 residues. Germline CDR1 reads SGHVS; CDR2 reads FQNEAQ. The ends were cut back, 5 bases at V and 8 bases at J, with 15 bases in the middle. The CDR3 DNA reads as TGTGCCAGCAGCCGTGAGACGGTTAGCGGCTACACCTTC. It specifies CASSRETVSGYTF.

This clone was picked up a small number of times. For the CDR3, the DNA is TGTGCCAGCAGCACATCGACAGGGATGAACACTGAAGCTTTCTTT. Protein product: CASSTSTGMNTEAFF. The chain is built from TRBV5-4 and TRBJ1-1, with 7 bases fitting TRBD1. In germline, CDR1 is SGHNT, CDR2 YYREEE (reference sequence). Unmatched junction bases numbered 6, after V lost 4 bases and J lost 0 bases. CDR3 length: 15 amino acids.

The chain couples TRBV5-1 to TRBJ1-2; D is perhaps TRBD1 (6 bases). V dropped 0 bases and J dropped 7 bases, with 13 bases sitting between them. This CDR3 spans 14 amino acids. In germline, CDR1 is SGHRS, CDR2 YFSETQ. This chain's CDR3 is CASSLGPGALGYTF. The DNA of the CDR3 is TGCGCCAGCAGCTTGGGACCAGGGGCTCTTGGCTACACCTTC.

Comments on this clone: Different DNA sequences within this sample yield the same CDR3. The V gene is TRBV27, the J gene TRBJ1-1; D unclear. Germline assignment: CDR1 MNHEY and CDR2 SMNVEV (reference sequence). The germline V and J ends were trimmed by 3 bases and 1 base, with 6 bases remaining between them. The CDR3 runs to 13 residues. The DNA for the CDR3 is TGTGCCAGCAGTTTCCGCCGGAACACTGAAGCTTTCTTT. Protein: CASSFRRNTEAFF.

This sequence joins TRBV10-3 and TRBJ2-7; 8 nucleotides line up with TRBD1. Trimming took 5 bases from V and 6 from J; bases not matched to a gene: 3. The CDR3 totals 12 residues. In germline, CDR1 is ENHRY, CDR2 SYGVKD. The CDR3 nucleotides are TGTGCCATCAGTTCAGGGGGCGCCGAGCAGTACTTC. This codes for CAISSGGAEQYF.

This chain uses TRBV28 with TRBJ1-1, with 9 nucleotides matching TRBD1. Per germline, CDR1 MDHEN and CDR2 SYDVKM. The CDR3 spans 13 residues. The trim removed 2 bases at V and 11 bases at J, leaving 6 bases unmatched. CDR3 loop: CASSLETGGGAFF. Written as DNA, the CDR3 is TGTGCCAGCAGTTTAGAGACAGGGGGAGGGGCTTTCTTT.

This chain uses TRBV13 with TRBJ1-2, with 8 bases that match TRBD1. This CDR3 is 14 amino acids long. Germline CDR1 is PRHDT and CDR2 is FYEKMQ (reference sequence). V gave up 0 bases and J gave up 3 bases; unmatched junction bases: 0. CDR3 nucleotide sequence: TGTGCCAGCAGCTTAGGGACAGGGGACTATGGCTACACCTTC. This encodes CASSLGTGDYGYTF.

This clone occurred a few times. V gene TRBV5-1 combines with J gene TRBJ2-1, with 12 bases that match TRBD2. The length of the CDR3 is 14 residues. V shed 7 bases and J 8 bases; nucleotides not matched to a gene: 7. CDR1 and CDR2 (germline): SGHRS, YFSETQ. The CDR3 is CASRLAGEGDEQFF. The DNA for the CDR3 is TGCGCCAGCCGACTAGCGGGAGAGGGCGATGAGCAGTTCTTC. Full variable domain (rest looked up from reference TRBV5-1 and TRBJ2-1): KAGVTQTPRYLIKTRGQQVTLSCSPISGHRSVSWYQQTPGQGLQFLFEYFSETQRNKGNFPGRFSGRQFSNSRSEMNVSTLELGDSALYLCASRLAGEGDEQFFGPGTRLTVL.

CDR3 nucleotide sequence: TGTGCCCTATTCAATGAGCAGTTCTTC. Amino acid sequence: CALFNEQFF. The chain uses TRBV19 and TRBJ2-1; no firm D call. The CDR3 has 9 residues. V was cut by 11 bases and J by 6 bases, with 5 bases left in between. Germline V lookup: CDR1 LNHDA, CDR2 SQIVND (reference sequence). Full variable domain (missing parts from reference TRBV19 and TRBJ2-1): DGGITQSPKYLFRKEGQNVTLSCEQNLNHDAMYWYRQDPGQGLRLIYYSQIVNDFQKGDIAEGYSVSREKKESFPLTVTSAQKNPTAFYLCALFNEQFFGPGTRLTVL.

The chain recombines TRBV27 with TRBJ2-3; 14 bases match TRBD2. Germline V lookup: CDR1 MNHEY, CDR2 SMNVEV (reference sequence). V gave up 6 bases and J gave up 1 base; unmatched junction bases: 9. This CDR3 spans 18 amino acids. The CDR3 loop reads CASRKTSGGALGTDTQYF. The CDR3 DNA sequence: TGTGCCAGCAGGAAGACTAGCGGGGGGGCCCTGGGCACAGATACGCAGTATTTT.

This clone was observed a handful of times. The V gene is TRBV6-5, the J gene TRBJ1-2; D gene ambiguous. Trimming pared 6 bases from V and 2 bases from J, leaving 10 bases between. Looked up from germline, CDR1 is MNHEY and CDR2 is SVGAGI. The CDR3 is made up of 13 amino acids. This CDR3 is CASRLSQNYGYTF. For the CDR3, the DNA is TGTGCCAGCAGACTTTCGCAGAACTATGGCTACACCTTC.

This clone has only a few counts. The chain has TRBV18 and TRBJ1-5, with D possibly matching TRBD1 (5 bases). This CDR3 spans 13 amino acids. Trimming took 5 bases from V and 5 from J, leaving 10 bases between them. From germline, CDR1 is KGHSH and CDR2 LQKENI. The CDR3 DNA reads TGTGCCAGCTCAGGGGGACGGGATCAGCCCCAGCATTTT. It is translated as CASSGGRDQPQHF.

J is TRBJ2-3 and V is TRBV5-1; TRBD2 matches 13 bases. Germline lookup yields CDR1 SGHRS and CDR2 YFSETQ. V gave up 3 bases and J gave up 4 bases; unmatched junction bases: 5. CDR3 size: 16 residues. The CDR3 loop reads CASSSGLAGPSDTQYF. In DNA, the CDR3 is TGCGCCAGCAGCTCGGGACTAGCGGGACCATCAGATACGCAGTATTTT.

The chain employs TRBV19 and TRBJ1-2; possible D gene TRBD1, 6 bases. Germline values: CDR1 LNHDA, CDR2 SQIVND (reference sequence). Between the trimmed V and J ends, which lost 7 bases and 6 bases, there was a span of 18 bases. This CDR3 is built from 14 residues. The DNA for the CDR3 is TGTGCCAGTACCTGGGGGGGCCCCTGGGATGGCTACACCTTC. Amino acids: CASTWGGPWDGYTF.

This chain joins TRBV24-1 and TRBJ1-6; 8 nucleotides match TRBD1. The length of the CDR3 is 13 residues. CDR1 KGHDR and CDR2 SFDVKD come from the germline V gene. V trimming: 12 bases; J trimming: 8 bases; junction bases outside the gene matches: 8. CDR3 region: CAVRAGGDSPLHF. For the CDR3, the DNA is TGTGCCGTGAGGGCAGGGGGCGATTCACCCCTCCACTTT.

The gene calls are TRBV5-1 and TRBJ2-1, with D possibly matching TRBD2 (6 bases). V lost 4 bases, J lost 8 bases, and 19 bases lay in between. The germline V gene encodes CDR1 SGHRS and CDR2 YFSETQ. This CDR3 region has 15 residues. This chain's CDR3 is CASSVGRSNTHEQFF. The CDR3, as DNA: TGCGCCAGCAGCGTTGGGAGGAGCAACACCCATGAGCAGTTCTTC.

The CDR3 DNA follows: TGTGCAAGTCGCTTGTCCTTACAGGGTAGGGCCTACGAGCAGTACTTC. It specifies CASRLSLQGRAYEQYF. The V and J genes are TRBV12-2 and TRBJ2-7; the tabulated D call, TRBD1, remains unverified against the DNA. TRBV12-2 is described as a pseudogene. The CDR3 sequence is 16 residues long.

The genes are TRBV12-5 and TRBJ1-3; D perhaps matches TRBD1 (6 bases). The germline V gene has CDR1 LGHNT and CDR2 FRNRAP. The V end lost 4 bases, the J end lost 2 bases, and 12 bases lay between the germline ends. The length of the CDR3 is 15 residues. CDR3 bases: TGTGCTAGTGGTTCGGACAGCCAGGCTGGAAACACCATATATTTT. This sequence encodes CASGSDSQAGNTIYF. The full variable domain, rest sourced from reference TRBV12-5 and TRBJ1-3, is DARVTQTPRHKVTEMGQEVTMRCQPILGHNTVFWYRQTMMQGLELLAYFRNRAPLDDSGMPKDRFSAEMPDATLATLKIQPSEPRDSAVYFCASGSDSQAGNTIYFGEGSWLTVV.

V gene TRBV4-1 combines with J gene TRBJ1-2, with D possibly TRBD1 on 5 matching bases. Trimming left V 2 bases short and J 1 base short, with 11 bases between. This CDR3 is 15 amino acids long. The germline gives CDR1 MGHRA, CDR2 YSYEKL. The CDR3 reads CASSQNTGVNYGYTF. The CDR3 DNA reads as TGCGCCAGCAGCCAAAATACAGGAGTTAACTATGGCTACACCTTC.

The chain joins TRBV7-9 to TRBJ1-4; tentatively, D is TRBD1 (5 bases). From germline, CDR1 is SEHNR and CDR2 FQNEAQ (reference sequence). Trimming left V 1 base short and J 6 bases short, with 12 bases between. This CDR3 has 15 amino acids. The CDR3 here is CASSLDRDADEKLFF. CDR3 coding DNA: TGTGCCAGCAGCTTAGACCGGGACGCTGATGAAAAACTGTTTTTT.

The chain recombines TRBV27 with TRBJ2-3; 11 nucleotides match TRBD2. V was pared by 7 bases and J by 4 bases, with 7 bases of the junction left unmatched. The CDR3 runs to 15 residues. Germline CDR1 and CDR2: MNHEY and SMNVEV (reference sequence). This CDR3 is CASTLAGGPSDTQYF. The CDR3 nucleotides read TGTGCCAGCACCTTAGCGGGAGGGCCCTCAGATACGCAGTATTTT.

V gene TRBV6-4 combines with J gene TRBJ2-1; perhaps TRBD2 as D (5 bases). Germline lookup yields CDR1 MRHNA and CDR2 SNTAGT. The CDR3 covers 16 residues. V was cut by 3 bases and J by 0 bases, with 12 bases left in between. The chain's CDR3 is CASSEDLASSYNEQFF. The CDR3 DNA sequence: TGTGCCAGCAGTGAAGACCTAGCTAGCTCCTACAATGAGCAGTTCTTC.